A selection of T cell receptor beta chains follows, all from one sample in a study of T cells expressing NK-cell markers. TCRdb reprocessed the 5' RACE reads and stores each CDR3 protein as one record, lacking DNA. This sample's table has roughly 300,000 distinct CDR3 sequences. The source material was blood T cells: a sorted CD56 or NKG2C T cell subset, CD4+ or CD8+ T cells, or bulk PBMC T cells (not recorded which). The receptor set was obtained from a woman between 18 and 75 years old in good health. The CDR3 runs from the conserved cysteine through the conserved F or W. The order of the fields is V gene, J gene, CDR3 protein.

V: TRBV20-1
J: TRBJ2-7
CDR3: CSGGLNYEQYF

V: TRBV29-1
J: TRBJ2-7
CDR3: CSVQTGGPNYEQYF

V: TRBV19
J: TRBJ1-2
CDR3: CASSIDRGHRNNGYTF

V: TRBV15
J: TRBJ2-3
CDR3: CATSRPATDTQYF

V: TRBV19
J: TRBJ2-2
CDR3: CASSIRAGGNTGELFF

V: TRBV12-3/TRBV12-4
J: TRBJ2-6
CDR3: CASSEGGIGSGANVLTF

V: TRBV5-1
J: TRBJ2-3
CDR3: CASRFARAGVTDTQYF

V: TRBV28
J: TRBJ1-5
CDR3: CASIGGTTPQHF

V: TRBV20-1
J: TRBJ2-5
CDR3: CSASRQGTETQYF

V: TRBV20-1
J: TRBJ2-1
CDR3: CSARLGSSYNEQFF

V: TRBV20-1
J: TRBJ1-1
CDR3: CSASTGKNTEAFF

V: TRBV27
J: TRBJ2-7
CDR3: CASSSPGLGGHEQYF

V: TRBV29-1
J: TRBJ2-1
CDR3: CSVDWGLDSYNEQFF

V: TRBV7-2
J: TRBJ1-5
CDR3: CASSPDRHQPQHF

V: TRBV5-1
J: TRBJ1-5
CDR3: CASSPGQSYNQPQHF

V: TRBV6-6
J: TRBJ1-5
CDR3: CASSSRQGKSQHF

V: TRBV20-1
J: TRBJ1-5
CDR3: CSAGTGPPYSNQPQHF

V: TRBV20-1
J: TRBJ2-1
CDR3: CSARDLGDYYNEQFF

V: TRBV7-2
J: TRBJ1-4
CDR3: CASSLGVTDEKLFF

V: TRBV3-1
J: TRBJ2-7
CDR3: CASSQDLTYEQYF

V: TRBV5-1
J: TRBJ2-1
CDR3: CASSLSEGAYNEQFF

V: TRBV5-4
J: TRBJ2-1
CDR3: CASSLTSLGGEQFF

V: TRBV4-3
J: TRBJ2-5
CDR3: CASSQTPWAETQYF

V: TRBV2
J: TRBJ2-1
CDR3: CASSLNVNEQFF

V: TRBV28
J: TRBJ2-5
CDR3: CASSQGEETQYF

V: TRBV7-2
J: TRBJ2-5
CDR3: CASSRHGPVETQYF

V: TRBV5-1
J: TRBJ2-2
CDR3: CASSSSLAGLNTGELFF

V: TRBV20-1
J: TRBJ2-3
CDR3: CSARATGLGADTQYF

V: TRBV20-1
J: TRBJ2-5
CDR3: CSARRGGGEETQYF

V: TRBV21-1
J: TRBJ1-5
CDR3: CASSKEVDGLGIYSNQPQHF

V: TRBV4-2
J: TRBJ2-4
CDR3: CASTPRRTGVAGGKNIQYF

V: TRBV12-3/TRBV12-4
J: TRBJ1-1
CDR3: CASRPQGADTEAFF

V: TRBV20-1
J: TRBJ2-7
CDR3: CSARDRYSGSGYEQYF

V: TRBV14
J: TRBJ2-7
CDR3: CASSQDRVGGREQYF

V: TRBV5-6
J: TRBJ1-2
CDR3: CASQPATPGTALLRGYTF

V: TRBV4-3
J: TRBJ1-1
CDR3: CASSQDSGFDTEAFF

V: TRBV11-2
J: TRBJ1-6
CDR3: CASRQQSSYNSPLHF

V: TRBV6-2/TRBV6-3
J: TRBJ2-2
CDR3: CASSLPTGGTGELFF

V: TRBV20-1
J: TRBJ2-3
CDR3: CSALRGGTDTQYF

V: TRBV20-1
J: TRBJ2-5
CDR3: CSPPAGGTQYF

V: TRBV7-2
J: TRBJ1-3
CDR3: CASSLGSHSGNTIYF

V: TRBV11-2
J: TRBJ2-7
CDR3: CASSLSYRGRGYEQYF

V: TRBV20-1
J: TRBJ2-7
CDR3: CSASPTGGIAYEQYF

V: TRBV20-1
J: TRBJ1-1
CDR3: CSARADRVVTEAFF

V: TRBV28
J: TRBJ1-1
CDR3: CASSLPGGFGNTEAFF

V: TRBV20-1
J: TRBJ2-5
CDR3: CSARLHQETQYF

V: TRBV6-1
J: TRBJ1-2
CDR3: CASFFGNYGYTF

V: TRBV4-2
J: TRBJ2-3
CDR3: CASSQVGTSATDTQYF

V: TRBV7-7
J: TRBJ2-2
CDR3: CASSLAGQGANTGELFF

V: TRBV2
J: TRBJ1-2
CDR3: CASSDRAGRGYTF

V: TRBV6-1
J: TRBJ2-5
CDR3: CASSLYEQETQYF

V: TRBV9
J: TRBJ1-2
CDR3: CASSVGQGHNYGYTF

V: TRBV20-1
J: TRBJ2-5
CDR3: CSAGQTQETQYF

V: TRBV6-1
J: TRBJ1-6
CDR3: CASSDRDRGDNSPLHF

V: TRBV7-2
J: TRBJ2-2
CDR3: CASTPGRGGELFF